This is a list of T cell receptor beta chains from one sample in a study of CD8 T cells in Susac syndrome. MiXCR was run by TCRdb on the immunoSEQ multiplex PCR reads, yielding one entry per CDR3 protein. The data hold some 120,000 distinct CDR3 sequences, with more than 85% observed a single time. Sequenced material: CD8+ T cells from PBMCs. These receptors were taken from a human donor with multiple sclerosis. The CDR3 runs from the conserved cysteine through the conserved F or W. A D gene is named only where the DNA matches it firmly. Part of the rows lack a size; the others show once, few, many or a class for expanded clones.

>.|TRBV10-3|.|TRBJ2-5
TGTGCCATCAGGGGGGACCACCCCGAGACCCAGTACTTC
CAIRGDHPETQYF
>.|TRBV7-6|.|TRBJ2-1
TGTGCCAGCAGCTTAGCGGATGCCGAGCAGTTCTTC
CASSLADAEQFF
>.|TRBV3-1|.|TRBJ2-1
TGTGCCAGCAGCCCGGGGATTAATGAGCAGTTCTTC
CASSPGINEQFF
>TRBD2|TRBV23-1|.|TRBJ2-7
TGCGCCAGCAGTCAATTGGGCGGGGGGACCCACAGCTCCTACGAGCAGTACTTC
CASSQLGGGTHSSYEQYF
>.|TRBV2|.|TRBJ1-1
TGTGCCAGCAAGGTCACGTCGGGGGCAGGGAAAGGGGAGGCTTTCTTT
CASKVTSGAGKGEAFF
>.|TRBV5-6|few|TRBJ1-5
TGTGCCAGCAGCTTGGTGGGGGGGGATCAGCCCCAGCATTTT
CASSLVGGDQPQHF
>.|TRBV4-1|.|TRBJ2-7
TGCGCCAGCAGCCAAGAGGCTCCGCGACCACCCTACGAGCAGTACTTC
CASSQEAPRPPYEQYF
>.|TRBV30|.|TRBJ1-1
TGTGCCTGGAGAGGACAAGCGAACACTGAAGCTTTCTTT
CAWRGQANTEAFF
>.|TRBV18|.|TRBJ2-7
TGTGCCAGCTCACCGCGGGTGCGCTCCTACGAGCAGTACTTC
CASSPRVRSYEQYF
>TRBD1|TRBV5-1|.|TRBJ1-1
TGCGCCAGCAGCACGTGGGACAGGAAGAACACTGAAGCTTTCTTT
CASSTWDRKNTEAFF
>TRBD1|TRBV25-1|.|TRBJ1-5
TGTGCCAGCGGTGGGACAGATAGCAATCAGCCCCAGCATTTT
CASGGTDSNQPQHF